This T cell receptor (beta chain) was recorded in a study of beta chain features in type 1 diabetes. Sequenced material consisted of expressed TCRB transcripts (all of the isolated RNA was reverse transcribed). Profiling relied on immunoSEQ multiplex PCR, and the TCRdb table lists in-frame clones only, not all of them. This table holds approximately 160,000 clones, roughly 8% found once. About this clone: What it recognizes is unknown.

Sorted populations all exceeded 98% purity. Study outcomes and limitations: A moderate, significant TCRB CDR3 shortening appeared in type 1 diabetes across four CD4+ subsets.

This sequence originates from a man younger than 30 in good health. Sample: central memory CD4+ T cells from blood.

The CDR3 DNA follows: TGTGCCAGCAGCGTAGATAGCGTTTTTAACACCATATATTTT. Translating it yields CASSVDSVFNTIYF. The chain employs TRBV9 and TRBJ1-3; D not resolved. Trimming removed 0 bases from V and 7 bases from J, with 11 bases in between. This CDR3 region has 14 residues. Per germline, CDR1 SGDLS and CDR2 YYNGEE.